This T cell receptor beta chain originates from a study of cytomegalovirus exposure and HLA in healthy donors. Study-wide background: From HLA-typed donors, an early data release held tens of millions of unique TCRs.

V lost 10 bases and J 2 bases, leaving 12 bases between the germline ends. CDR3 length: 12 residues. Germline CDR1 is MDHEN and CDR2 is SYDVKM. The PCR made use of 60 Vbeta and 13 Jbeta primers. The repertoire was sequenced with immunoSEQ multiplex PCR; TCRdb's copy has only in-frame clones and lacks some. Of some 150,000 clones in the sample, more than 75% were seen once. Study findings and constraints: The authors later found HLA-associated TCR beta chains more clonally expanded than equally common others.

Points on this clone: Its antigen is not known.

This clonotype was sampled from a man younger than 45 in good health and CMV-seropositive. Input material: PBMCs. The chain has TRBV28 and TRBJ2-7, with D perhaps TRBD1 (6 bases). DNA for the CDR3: TGTGCCATTACAGGGTCTCCCTACGAGCAGTACTTC. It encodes CAITGSPYEQYF.